The T cell receptor (beta chain) described here comes from a study of PD-1 blockade in classical Hodgkin lymphoma. The method was immunoSEQ multiplex PCR; TCRdb's version includes in-frame clones alone and lacks a portion of them. The repertoire consists of 100,000 to 120,000 clones, with nearly 90% occurring once and the leading ten covering just under 20%. Overall study findings and caveats: CD4+ TCR diversity climbed significantly by C4D1, unlike CD8+ TCR diversity. Similar baseline diversity was found in complete responders and newly diagnosed patients.

All the patients suffered relapse after autologous stem cell transplantation, and brentuximab vedotin exposure differed. Complete response, partial response or progressive disease constituted the best response categories observed. Of note for this clone: Its antigen is unknown.

This material consisted of peripheral blood mononuclear cells (PBMCs), taken before the second cycle of nivolumab. This clonotype was obtained from a human donor with classical Hodgkin lymphoma.

In DNA, the CDR3 is TGTGCCAGCAGCCTCGGGACAGTGTCCGGGAAGCAGTACTTC. This encodes CASSLGTVSGKQYF. V gene TRBV14 combines with J gene TRBJ2-7; TRBD1 agrees at 7 bases. From germline, CDR1 is SGHDN and CDR2 FVKESK. The CDR3 spans 14 residues. V gave up 4 bases and J gave up 8 bases; unmatched junction bases: 11.